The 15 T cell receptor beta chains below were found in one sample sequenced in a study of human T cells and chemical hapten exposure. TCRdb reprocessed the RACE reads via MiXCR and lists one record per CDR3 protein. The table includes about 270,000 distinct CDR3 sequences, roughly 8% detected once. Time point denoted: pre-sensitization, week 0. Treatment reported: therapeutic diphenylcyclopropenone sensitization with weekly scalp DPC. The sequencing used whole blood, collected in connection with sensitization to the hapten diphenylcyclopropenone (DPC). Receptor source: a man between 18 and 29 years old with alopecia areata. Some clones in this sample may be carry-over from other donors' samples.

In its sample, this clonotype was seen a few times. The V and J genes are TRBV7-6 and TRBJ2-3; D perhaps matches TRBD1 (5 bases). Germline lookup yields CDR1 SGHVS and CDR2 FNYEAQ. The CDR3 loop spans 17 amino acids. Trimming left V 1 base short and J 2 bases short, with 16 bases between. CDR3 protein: CASSLGRVVSPTDTQYF. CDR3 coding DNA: TGTGCCAGCAGCTTAGGCAGGGTCGTATCCCCCACAGATACGCAGTATTTT.

CDR3: CSVSSAVNQPQHF. CDR3 bases: TGCAGCGTTTCGTCCGCGGTCAATCAGCCCCAGCATTTT. The chain links TRBV29-1 to TRBJ1-5; no firm D call. Trimming pared 5 bases from V and 3 bases from J, leaving 11 bases between. Germline-derived CDR1 and CDR2 are SQVTM and ANQGSEA. There are 13 residues in the CDR3. Based on the CDR3 plus reference TRBV29-1 and TRBJ1-5, the full variable domain is SAVISQKPSRDICQRGTSLTIQCQVDSQVTMMFWYRQQPGQSLTLIATANQGSEATYESGFVIDKFPISRPNLTFSTLTVSNMSPEDSSIYLCSVSSAVNQPQHFGDGTRLSIL.

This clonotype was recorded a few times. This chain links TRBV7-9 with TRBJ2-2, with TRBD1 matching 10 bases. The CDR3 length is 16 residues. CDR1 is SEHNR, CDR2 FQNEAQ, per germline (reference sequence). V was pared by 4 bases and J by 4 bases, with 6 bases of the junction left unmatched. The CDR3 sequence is CASSSRQGAGTGELFF. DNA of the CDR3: TGTGCCAGCAGCTCCCGACAGGGGGCGGGCACCGGGGAGCTGTTTTTT.

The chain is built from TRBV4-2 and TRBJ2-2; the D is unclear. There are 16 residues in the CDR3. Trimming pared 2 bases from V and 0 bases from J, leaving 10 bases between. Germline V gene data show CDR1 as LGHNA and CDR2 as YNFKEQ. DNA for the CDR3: TGTGCCAGCAGCCAAACCAAAAACGCGAACACCGGGGAGCTGTTTTTT. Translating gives CASSQTKNANTGELFF.

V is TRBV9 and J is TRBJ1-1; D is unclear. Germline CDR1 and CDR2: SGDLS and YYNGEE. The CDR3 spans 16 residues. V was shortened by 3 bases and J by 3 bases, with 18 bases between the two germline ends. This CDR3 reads CASSAGVPSEDTEAFF. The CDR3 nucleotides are TGTGCCAGCAGCGCCGGGGTACCGTCGGAGGACACTGAAGCTTTCTTT.

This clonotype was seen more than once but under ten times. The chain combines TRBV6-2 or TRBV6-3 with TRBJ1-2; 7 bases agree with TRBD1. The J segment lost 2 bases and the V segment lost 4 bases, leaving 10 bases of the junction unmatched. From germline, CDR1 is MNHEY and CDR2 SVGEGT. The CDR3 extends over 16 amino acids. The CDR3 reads CASSSRDSLFNYGYTF. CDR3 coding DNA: TGTGCCAGCAGTTCCCGGGACAGTTTGTTCAACTATGGCTACACCTTC.

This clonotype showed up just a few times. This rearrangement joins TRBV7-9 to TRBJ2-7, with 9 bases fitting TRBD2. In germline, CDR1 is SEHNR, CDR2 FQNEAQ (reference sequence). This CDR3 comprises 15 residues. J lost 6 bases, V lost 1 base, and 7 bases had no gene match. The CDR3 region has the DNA TGTGCCAGCAGCTTAGGCGGCGGGGGGGCGGCCGAGCAGTACTTC. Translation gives CASSLGGGGAAEQYF.

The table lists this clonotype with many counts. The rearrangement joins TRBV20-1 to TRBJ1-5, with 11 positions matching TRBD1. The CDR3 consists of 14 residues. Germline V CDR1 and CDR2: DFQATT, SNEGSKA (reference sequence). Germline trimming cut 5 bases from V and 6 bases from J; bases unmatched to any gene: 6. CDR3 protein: CSARGTGGAQPQHF. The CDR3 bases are TGCAGTGCTCGAGGGACAGGGGGAGCTCAGCCCCAGCATTTT.

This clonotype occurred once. CDR3 sequence (DNA): TGTGCCAGCAGTTTTAAGTTTCGGCTAGCGGGAGAGGCTGAGCAGTTCTTC. Protein product: CASSFKFRLAGEAEQFF. The rearrangement uses TRBV27 and TRBJ2-1, with TRBD2 identical over 10 bases. Germline CDR1 is MNHEY and CDR2 is SMNVEV (reference sequence). Germline trimming cut 3 bases from V and 9 bases from J; bases unmatched to any gene: 14. This CDR3 is built from 17 residues.

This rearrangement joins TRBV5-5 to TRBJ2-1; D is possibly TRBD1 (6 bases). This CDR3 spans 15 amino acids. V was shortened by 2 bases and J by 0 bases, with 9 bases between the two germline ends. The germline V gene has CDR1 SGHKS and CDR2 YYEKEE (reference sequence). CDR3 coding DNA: TGTGCCAGCAGCTTTGGGACACCCTCCTACAATGAGCAGTTCTTC. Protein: CASSFGTPSYNEQFF.

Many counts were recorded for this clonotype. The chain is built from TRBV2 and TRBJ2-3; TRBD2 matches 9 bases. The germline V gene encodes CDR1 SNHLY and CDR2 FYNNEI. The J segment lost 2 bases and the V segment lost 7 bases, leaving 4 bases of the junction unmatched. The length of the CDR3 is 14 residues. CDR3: CASTLAGNTDTQYF. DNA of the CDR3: TGTGCCAGCACGCTAGCGGGGAACACAGATACGCAGTATTTT.

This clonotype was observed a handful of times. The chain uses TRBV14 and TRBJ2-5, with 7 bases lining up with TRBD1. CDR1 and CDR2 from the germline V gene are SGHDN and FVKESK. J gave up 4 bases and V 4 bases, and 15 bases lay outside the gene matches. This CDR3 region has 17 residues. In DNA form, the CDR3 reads TGTGCCAGCAGCCTCCGGACTCCCAGGGGGTCCATAGAGACCCAGTACTTC. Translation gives CASSLRTPRGSIETQYF.

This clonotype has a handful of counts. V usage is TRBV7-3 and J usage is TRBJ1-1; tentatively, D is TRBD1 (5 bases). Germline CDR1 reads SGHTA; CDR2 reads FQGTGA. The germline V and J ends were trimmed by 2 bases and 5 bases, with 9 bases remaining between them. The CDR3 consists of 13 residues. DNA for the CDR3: TGTGCCAGCAGCTTATCTGAGGGGACTGAAGCTTTCTTT. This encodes CASSLSEGTEAFF.

The CDR3 region has the DNA TGCGCCAGCAGCCAGGGGGGGCGAGGAGATGTTGAAAAACTGTTTTTT. Protein product: CASSQGGRGDVEKLFF. The chain has TRBV4-3 and TRBJ1-4; D is possibly TRBD1 (6 bases). With 3 bases removed from V and 7 bases from J, the gap between germline ends came to 18 bases. This CDR3 region has 16 residues. CDR1 is LGHNA, CDR2 YSLEER, per germline.

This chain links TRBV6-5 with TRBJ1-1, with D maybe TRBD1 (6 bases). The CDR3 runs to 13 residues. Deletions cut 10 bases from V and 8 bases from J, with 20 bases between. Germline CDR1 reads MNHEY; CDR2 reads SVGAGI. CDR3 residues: CATKEGGAGEAFF. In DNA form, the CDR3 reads TGTGCCACCAAAGAAGGGGGGGCCGGCGAAGCTTTCTTT.